The clone carrying this T cell receptor beta chain turned up a few times. The target antigen is unknown. The entry originates in a study of cytomegalovirus exposure and HLA in healthy donors. Healthy bone marrow donors made up the cohort. The CDR3 has 18 residues. Losses at the gene ends were 2 bases for V and 10 bases for J; bases not matched to a gene: 14. Germline V gene lookup returns CDR1 SNHLY and CDR2 FYNNEI. Study outcomes and limitations: It was taken for granted in presence/absence analyses that sequencing depth across donors was roughly uniform. Upon later analysis, TCR association rates were observed to vary by HLA locus, being highest for DRB1 and lowest for HLA-C.

With 60 Vbeta and 13 Jbeta primers, the PCR was carried out. TCRdb's table, derived via immunoSEQ multiplex PCR, lists solely in-frame clones and lacks some. The top ten hold more than 1.1% of the sample, which has about 180,000 clones, less than 90% seen once. The chain joins TRBV2 to TRBJ2-1, with 13 bases matching TRBD2. This receptor was taken from a girl aged 5-17 years in good health and CMV-seropositive. The specimen sequenced was PBMCs. This CDR3 is CASSEFSLRTSGGWEQFF. CDR3 bases: TGTGCCAGCAGTGAATTCAGCCTAAGGACTAGCGGGGGTTGGGAGCAGTTCTTC.